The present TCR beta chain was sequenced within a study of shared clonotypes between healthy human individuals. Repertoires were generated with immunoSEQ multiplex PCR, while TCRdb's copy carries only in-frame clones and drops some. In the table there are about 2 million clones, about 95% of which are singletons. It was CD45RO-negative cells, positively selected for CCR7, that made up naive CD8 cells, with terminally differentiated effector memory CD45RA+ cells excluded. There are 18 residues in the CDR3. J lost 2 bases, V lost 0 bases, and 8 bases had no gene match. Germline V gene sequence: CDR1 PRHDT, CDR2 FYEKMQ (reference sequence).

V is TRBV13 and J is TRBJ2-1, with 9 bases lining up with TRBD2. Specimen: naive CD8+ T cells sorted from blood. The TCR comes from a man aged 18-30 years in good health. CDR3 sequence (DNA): TGTGCCAGCAGCTTAGGGCTAGCGGGGAACCTACCCTACAATGAGCAGTTCTTC. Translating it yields CASSLGLAGNLPYNEQFF. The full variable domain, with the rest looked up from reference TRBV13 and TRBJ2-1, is AAGVIQSPRHLIKEKRETATLKCYPIPRHDTVYWYQQGPGQDPQFLISFYEKMQSDKGSIPDRFSAQQFSDYHSELNMSSLELGDSALYFCASSLGLAGNLPYNEQFFGPGTRLTVL.